These T cell receptor beta chains were read from a single sample in a study of cytomegalovirus exposure and HLA in healthy donors. TCRdb's copy holds only in-frame clones and misses some; the assay was immunoSEQ multiplex PCR. The listing contains some 120,000 clones. Sequenced sample: PBMCs. Receptors were obtained from a woman aged 55-70 years in good health and CMV-seronegative. The CDR3 runs from the conserved cysteine through the conserved F or W. The D gene is left open where the match is weak.

CDR3: CASSLTGPDTEAFF; DNA: TGCGCCAGCAGCTTGACAGGTCCCGACACTGAAGCTTTCTTT; D: -; V: TRBV5-1; J: TRBJ1-1
CDR3: CASSTGAGEKLFF; DNA: TGTGCCAGCTCCACAGGAGCCGGTGAAAAACTGTTTTTT; D: -; V: TRBV6-1; J: TRBJ1-4
CDR3: CASRGSGGNTEAFF; DNA: TGCGCCAGCAGAGGGTCCGGGGGGAACACTGAAGCTTTCTTT; D: -; V: TRBV5-1; J: TRBJ1-1
CDR3: CATSRDLASQGSSGNTIYF; DNA: TGTGCCACCAGCAGAGATTTAGCTTCACAGGGGTCATCTGGAAACACCATATATTTT; D: TRBD1; V: TRBV15; J: TRBJ1-3
CDR3: CASRADEGELFF; DNA: TGTGCCAGCAGAGCCGATGAGGGGGAGCTGTTTTTT; D: -; V: TRBV2; J: TRBJ2-2
CDR3: CASSVRGHQGYEQYF; DNA: TGTGCCAGTAGTGTGCGGGGCCACCAAGGATACGAGCAGTACTTC; D: -; V: TRBV19; J: TRBJ2-7
CDR3: CASTKGQGGYGYTF; DNA: TGTGCCAGCACGAAGGGGCAGGGAGGCTATGGCTACACCTTC; D: -; V: TRBV2; J: TRBJ1-2
CDR3: CASSQDRVTSYYGYTF; DNA: TGTGCCAGCTCTCAGGACAGGGTAACCTCGTACTATGGCTACACCTTC; D: TRBD1; V: TRBV18; J: TRBJ1-2
CDR3: CASSIPGSGANVLTF; DNA: TGTGCCAGTAGTATCCCAGGGTCTGGGGCCAACGTCCTGACTTTC; D: -; V: TRBV19; J: TRBJ2-6
CDR3: CASSSAETQYF; DNA: TGTGCCAGTAGTAGCGCAGAGACCCAGTACTTC; D: -; V: TRBV19; J: TRBJ2-5
CDR3: CASSTGGARGAFF; DNA: TGTGCCAGCAGCACAGGGGGCGCCCGGGGAGCTTTCTTT; D: TRBD1; V: TRBV5-8; J: TRBJ1-1
CDR3: CASSFTGNEKLFF; DNA: TGTGCCAGCAGCTTTACAGGGAATGAAAAACTGTTTTTT; D: -; V: TRBV11-2; J: TRBJ1-4
CDR3: CASSSVGPPYNEQFF; DNA: TGCGCCAGCAGCTCTGTGGGCCCCCCCTACAATGAGCAGTTCTTC; D: -; V: TRBV4-1; J: TRBJ2-1
CDR3: CASSMTGLGYGYTF; DNA: TGTGCCAGCAGTATGACAGGGTTGGGCTATGGCTACACCTTC; D: TRBD1; V: TRBV28; J: TRBJ1-2
CDR3: CASSPGTGVYEQYF; DNA: TGTGCCAGCAGCCCCGGGACAGGGGTCTACGAGCAGTACTTC; D: TRBD1; V: TRBV7-6; J: TRBJ2-7
CDR3: CASSVSLLAGVSTDTQYF; DNA: TGTGCCAGCAGCGTATCCCTCCTAGCGGGGGTTTCCACAGATACGCAGTATTTT; D: TRBD2; V: TRBV2; J: TRBJ2-3
CDR3: CASSDGRLFSDTQYF; DNA: TGCGCCAGCAGTGACGGCAGGCTATTTTCAGATACGCAGTATTTT; D: -; V: TRBV10-2; J: TRBJ2-3
CDR3: CASSPPGVTPYEQYF; DNA: TGTGCCAGCAGCCCGCCCGGGGTCACTCCCTACGAGCAGTACTTC; D: -; V: TRBV5-4; J: TRBJ2-7
CDR3: CASIRDRGLNSPLHF; DNA: TGTGCCAGCATCCGGGACAGGGGTCTTAATTCACCCCTCCACTTT; D: TRBD1; V: TRBV6-6; J: TRBJ1-6
CDR3: CASSLQGSQNTEAFF; DNA: TGTGCCAGCAGCTTACAGGGGAGTCAGAACACTGAAGCTTTCTTT; D: -; V: TRBV11-3; J: TRBJ1-1
CDR3: CASSEARTAGGVSNEQFF; DNA: TGTGCCAGCAGCGAGGCGAGGACGGCAGGGGGAGTCTCCAATGAGCAGTTCTTC; D: TRBD1; V: TRBV7-8; J: TRBJ2-1
CDR3: CASSITDRAYEQYF; DNA: TGTGCCAGTAGTATAACGGACAGGGCCTACGAGCAGTACTTC; D: TRBD1; V: TRBV19; J: TRBJ2-7
CDR3: CASSPSGAANEKLFF; DNA: TGTGCCAGCAGCCCTTCAGGGGCAGCAAATGAAAAACTGTTTTTT; D: -; V: TRBV7-9; J: TRBJ1-4
CDR3: CASSRDRMNTEAFF; DNA: TGTGCCAGCAGCCGGGACAGAATGAACACTGAAGCTTTCTTT; D: TRBD1; V: TRBV7-8; J: TRBJ1-1
CDR3: CAISESRGGRDGYTF; DNA: TGTGCCATCAGTGAGTCGCGGGGAGGGAGAGATGGCTACACCTTC; D: -; V: TRBV10-3; J: TRBJ1-2
CDR3: CASSLTGATNEKLFF; DNA: TGTGCCAGCAGCTTAACAGGCGCCACTAATGAAAAACTGTTTTTT; D: -; V: TRBV5-5; J: TRBJ1-4
CDR3: CATTGGESGELFF; DNA: TGCGCCACCACAGGGGGAGAGTCCGGGGAGCTGTTTTTT; D: TRBD1; V: TRBV5-1; J: TRBJ2-2
CDR3: CASRGGGDNSPLHF; DNA: TGCGCCAGCAGGGGCGGGGGGGACAATTCACCCCTCCACTTT; D: -; V: TRBV10-2; J: TRBJ1-6
CDR3: CASNPGLAGVEQFF; DNA: TGTGCCAGCAACCCGGGACTAGCGGGAGTAGAGCAGTTCTTC; D: TRBD2; V: TRBV27; J: TRBJ2-1
CDR3: CASDFGNTEAFF; DNA: TGTGCCAGTGACTTCGGGAACACTGAAGCTTTCTTT; D: -; V: TRBV2; J: TRBJ1-1
CDR3: CASSLVTSGTEAFF; DNA: TGTGCCAGCAGCTTAGTTACTAGTGGCACTGAAGCTTTCTTT; D: -; V: TRBV7-9; J: TRBJ1-1
CDR3: CASSTGGSGNTIYF; DNA: TGCGCCAGCTCTACAGGGGGCTCAGGAAACACCATATATTTT; D: TRBD1; V: TRBV5-1; J: TRBJ1-3
CDR3: CASSLELARPYGGELFF; DNA: TGTGCCAGCAGCTTAGAACTAGCGCGACCATATGGCGGGGAGCTGTTTTTT; D: TRBD2; V: TRBV11-2; J: TRBJ2-2
CDR3: CASSLRGINYGYTF; DNA: TGTGCCAGCTCCCTGAGAGGCATTAACTATGGCTACACCTTC; D: -; V: TRBV19; J: TRBJ1-2
CDR3: CASSLDGAQGRGYTF; DNA: TGTGCCAGCAGCTTAGATGGGGCACAGGGCAGAGGCTACACCTTC; D: -; V: TRBV7-2; J: TRBJ1-2
CDR3: CASSLDRQETQYF; DNA: TGTGCCAGCAGCTTGGACAGGCAAGAGACCCAGTACTTC; D: -; V: TRBV5-8; J: TRBJ2-5
CDR3: CASSDRLAASTDTQYF; DNA: TGCGCCAGCAGCGATCGACTAGCGGCTAGCACAGATACGCAGTATTTT; D: TRBD2; V: TRBV5-1; J: TRBJ2-3
CDR3: CASSVEATPSNQPQHF; DNA: TGTGCCAGCAGCGTAGAGGCGACACCGAGCAATCAGCCCCAGCATTTT; D: -; V: TRBV9; J: TRBJ1-5
CDR3: CASTDPRRSGETQYF; DNA: TGTGCCAGCACCGACCCCCGGAGGAGCGGAGAGACCCAGTACTTC; D: -; V: TRBV7-8; J: TRBJ2-5
CDR3: CAWMLQGVVSEAFF; DNA: TGTGCCTGGATGCTCCAGGGGGTTGTGTCTGAAGCTTTCTTT; D: TRBD1; V: TRBV30; J: TRBJ1-1
CDR3: CASSPTGTKSTDTQYF; DNA: TGTGCCAGCTCACCCACCGGGACTAAGAGCACAGATACGCAGTATTTT; D: TRBD2; V: TRBV18; J: TRBJ2-3
CDR3: CATSRAGGYSYEQYF; DNA: TGTGCCACCAGCAGAGCCGGGGGATACTCCTACGAGCAGTACTTC; D: -; V: TRBV15; J: TRBJ2-7
CDR3: CASSKGNSKTYEQYF; DNA: TGCGCCAGCAGCAAGGGGAACTCCAAAACCTACGAGCAGTACTTC; D: -; V: TRBV4-1; J: TRBJ2-7
CDR3: CASRLTVSYEQYF; DNA: TGTGCCAGCAGACTAACTGTATCCTACGAGCAGTACTTC; D: -; V: TRBV2; J: TRBJ2-7
CDR3: CASSLLSGLNTEAFF; DNA: TGTGCCAGCAGCTTACTTTCAGGGTTGAACACTGAAGCTTTCTTT; D: -; V: TRBV7-9; J: TRBJ1-1
CDR3: CSVGDTATEAFF; DNA: TGCAGCGTTGGGGACACGGCCACTGAAGCTTTCTTT; D: -; V: TRBV29-1; J: TRBJ1-1
CDR3: CASSEMTGGNEKLFF; DNA: TGTGCCAGCAGTGAGATGACAGGGGGCAACGAAAAACTGTTTTTT; D: TRBD1; V: TRBV6-1; J: TRBJ1-4